The clone carrying this T cell receptor (beta chain) was seen a few times. Its antigen is unidentified. The data originate from a study of T-cell memory formation after mild COVID-19. Findings and caveats of the study: Day 15 to 85 contracting clones showed balanced CD4/CD8; day 15 to 37 expanders favored CD4+. Nothing showed for sure that second-wave clones peaking on day 37 were SARS-CoV-2 specific. Some clones that responded turned up in pre-infection memory, which suggests that cross-reactive memory joined in.

TCRdb fed the 5' RACE reads into MiXCR, producing one record per CDR3 protein. The data contain roughly 150,000 distinct CDR3 sequences, 10% to 15% of them singletons. The length of the CDR3 is 14 residues. CDR1 is SGHRS and CDR2 is YFSETQ in the germline V gene. Trimming stripped 1 base from V and 1 base from J, with 7 bases between. Sequenced sample: PBMCs or a T cell subset sorted from them (not recorded which). The chain recombines TRBV5-1 with TRBJ2-3; D is unresolved. The clonotype was recovered from a man between 18 and 35 years old who had mild COVID-19 (a few samples of this study predate the infection). Cell type and time point are not known. CDR3 in amino acids: CASSLNKGTDTQYF. The DNA of the CDR3 is TGCGCCAGCAGCTTGAACAAAGGCACAGATACGCAGTATTTT.